A selection of T cell receptor beta chains follows, all from one sample in a study of human T cells and chemical hapten exposure. TCRdb used MiXCR to reprocess the RACE reads, holding one entry per CDR3 protein. The repertoire holds about 99,000 distinct CDR3 sequences, 9.5% to 15% seen once, with over 2% in the top ten. The sample here was whole blood, taken in connection with sensitization to the hapten diphenylcyclopropenone (DPC). The receptors originated from a middle-aged woman with alopecia areata. Some clones in this sample may be carry-over from other donors' samples. Each CDR3 is given with its conserved first and last residue. D genes are given only for firm matches. The size of a clone is reported for some rows only, either as once, few or many, or as a class for expanded clones.

D gene: TRBD2; J gene: TRBJ2-7; clone size: few; V gene: TRBV29-1; CDR3 DNA: TGCAGCGCTGCCGGGACTAGCAGCGAGCAGTACTTC; CDR3 protein: CSAAGTSSEQYF
D gene: -; J gene: TRBJ2-7; clone size: -; V gene: TRBV6-5; CDR3 DNA: TGTGCCAGCAGTTCGGACAGCAGCTCCTACGAGCAGTACTTC; CDR3 protein: CASSSDSSSYEQYF
D gene: -; J gene: TRBJ2-7; clone size: few; V gene: TRBV7-9; CDR3 DNA: TGTGCCAGCAGCTTCAGCCGGGACGAGCAGTACTTC; CDR3 protein: CASSFSRDEQYF
D gene: TRBD2; J gene: TRBJ2-1; clone size: -; V gene: TRBV6-2/TRBV6-3; CDR3 DNA: TGTGCCAGCACCGAGGGACTAGTCTATGAGCAGTTCTTC; CDR3 protein: CASTEGLVYEQFF
D gene: -; J gene: TRBJ2-1; clone size: -; V gene: TRBV6-2/TRBV6-3; CDR3 DNA: TGTGCCAGCAGTAGATCTTTCCGCTCCTACAATGAGCAGTTCTTC; CDR3 protein: CASSRSFRSYNEQFF
D gene: -; J gene: TRBJ2-3; clone size: few; V gene: TRBV6-6; CDR3 DNA: TGTGCCAGCAGTCCCCCGGGTGGCCGGAGCACAGATACGCAGTATTTT; CDR3 protein: CASSPPGGRSTDTQYF
D gene: -; J gene: TRBJ1-5; clone size: -; V gene: TRBV28; CDR3 DNA: TGTGCCAGCTCTGCATCCCAGCCCCAGCATTTT; CDR3 protein: CASSASQPQHF
D gene: TRBD2; J gene: TRBJ2-3; clone size: few; V gene: TRBV18; CDR3 DNA: TGTGCCAGCTCACCCCCAGCGGGAGGTTTCACAGATACGCAGTATTTT; CDR3 protein: CASSPPAGGFTDTQYF
D gene: -; J gene: TRBJ2-1; clone size: many; V gene: TRBV27; CDR3 DNA: TGTGCCAGCAGTTTATCCCACCAGAGCTCCTACAATGAGCAGTTCTTC; CDR3 protein: CASSLSHQSSYNEQFF
D gene: -; J gene: TRBJ1-1; clone size: -; V gene: TRBV6-2/TRBV6-3; CDR3 DNA: TGTGCCAGCAGTGACTACATGAACACTGAAGCTTTCTTT; CDR3 protein: CASSDYMNTEAFF
D gene: -; J gene: TRBJ1-4; clone size: many; V gene: TRBV12-3/TRBV12-4; CDR3 DNA: TGTGCCAGCAGCCACAACAGAAACGGTAATGAAAAACTGTTTTTT; CDR3 protein: CASSHNRNGNEKLFF
D gene: TRBD2; J gene: TRBJ2-7; clone size: -; V gene: TRBV6-6; CDR3 DNA: TGTGCCAGCAGTTACTCAGCTAGCGGACTCTCCTACGAGCAGTACTTC; CDR3 protein: CASSYSASGLSYEQYF
D gene: -; J gene: TRBJ1-1; clone size: -; V gene: TRBV28; CDR3 DNA: TGTGCGGCCAGGACGGGGAGCACTGAAGCTTTCTTT; CDR3 protein: CAARTGSTEAFF
D gene: -; J gene: TRBJ1-5; clone size: -; V gene: TRBV5-1; CDR3 DNA: TGCGCCAGCAGCTTGGGAGAGGGGCTGAGCAATCAGCCCCAGCATTTT; CDR3 protein: CASSLGEGLSNQPQHF
D gene: -; J gene: TRBJ1-1; clone size: -; V gene: TRBV3-1; CDR3 DNA: TGTGCCAGCAGCCACACAGGCAAGATGAACACTGAAGCTTTCTTT; CDR3 protein: CASSHTGKMNTEAFF
D gene: TRBD2; J gene: TRBJ2-5; clone size: -; V gene: TRBV6-1; CDR3 DNA: TGTGCCAGCAGTACAAGTTTAGCGGGAGGGTCTGAGACCCAGTACTTC; CDR3 protein: CASSTSLAGGSETQYF
D gene: TRBD2; J gene: TRBJ2-5; clone size: -; V gene: TRBV5-1; CDR3 DNA: TGCGCCAGCAGCACGACTAGCGGACAACAAGAGACCCAGTACTTC; CDR3 protein: CASSTTSGQQETQYF
D gene: -; J gene: TRBJ2-7; clone size: few; V gene: TRBV5-5; CDR3 DNA: TGTGCCAGCAGCGCCGGGACAAACGCCGACGAGCAGTACTTC; CDR3 protein: CASSAGTNADEQYF
D gene: TRBD1; J gene: TRBJ1-1; clone size: many; V gene: TRBV12-3/TRBV12-4; CDR3 DNA: TGTGCCAGCAGCCCGGGACAGGAGAACACTGAAGCTTTCTTT; CDR3 protein: CASSPGQENTEAFF
D gene: -; J gene: TRBJ2-7; clone size: many; V gene: TRBV7-8; CDR3 DNA: TGTGCCAGCAGCTTAGGGGTCCTCTACGAGCAGTACTTC; CDR3 protein: CASSLGVLYEQYF
D gene: TRBD2; J gene: TRBJ2-1; clone size: few; V gene: TRBV7-9; CDR3 DNA: TGTGCCAGCAGCTTAGCAACTAGCGGAGACGGGCAGTTCTTC; CDR3 protein: CASSLATSGDGQFF
D gene: -; J gene: TRBJ2-1; clone size: few; V gene: TRBV7-2; CDR3 DNA: TGTGCCAGCAGCTTAGGGGTAGGCGCGAAGTTCTTC; CDR3 protein: CASSLGVGAKFF
D gene: -; J gene: TRBJ2-2; clone size: -; V gene: TRBV25-1; CDR3 DNA: TGTGCCAGCAGTGACTTCAGGAACACCGGGGAGCTGTTTTTT; CDR3 protein: CASSDFRNTGELFF
D gene: -; J gene: TRBJ1-5; clone size: many; V gene: TRBV24-1; CDR3 DNA: TGTGCCACCAGCAAAACAGGGATAGATCAGCCCCAGCATTTT; CDR3 protein: CATSKTGIDQPQHF
D gene: -; J gene: TRBJ1-2; clone size: -; V gene: TRBV5-6; CDR3 DNA: TGTGCCAGCAGCTTGGGGGCAGGGTATGACTATGGCTACACCTTC; CDR3 protein: CASSLGAGYDYGYTF
D gene: -; J gene: TRBJ2-1; clone size: -; V gene: TRBV4-3; CDR3 DNA: TGCGCCAGCAGCCAACATGTGGGGGGCTCCTACAATGAGCAGTTCTTC; CDR3 protein: CASSQHVGGSYNEQFF
D gene: -; J gene: TRBJ1-1; clone size: many; V gene: TRBV6-2/TRBV6-3; CDR3 DNA: TGTGCCAGCAGTTACTTTCTGGGCAGGGAGAGCATGAACACTGAAGCTTTCTTT; CDR3 protein: CASSYFLGRESMNTEAFF
D gene: -; J gene: TRBJ2-3; clone size: -; V gene: TRBV7-9; CDR3 DNA: TGTGCCAGCAGCTTGGCGGGGACCGACACAGATACGCAGTATTTT; CDR3 protein: CASSLAGTDTDTQYF
D gene: -; J gene: TRBJ2-5; clone size: -; V gene: TRBV28; CDR3 DNA: TGTGCCAGCTCGAGGCAGGGACCTCGAGAGACCCAGTACTTC; CDR3 protein: CASSRQGPRETQYF
D gene: TRBD1; J gene: TRBJ1-6; clone size: few; V gene: TRBV5-1; CDR3 DNA: TGCGCCAGCAGCTTGGAAGACAGGGGAACTTCACCCCTCCACTTT; CDR3 protein: CASSLEDRGTSPLHF
D gene: -; J gene: TRBJ2-3; clone size: -; V gene: TRBV7-6; CDR3 DNA: TGTGCCAGCAGCTCCGGAGGGACGGGAGATACGCAGTATTTT; CDR3 protein: CASSSGGTGDTQYF
D gene: -; J gene: TRBJ2-1; clone size: -; V gene: TRBV27; CDR3 DNA: TGTGCCAGCAGTCTTGTCGGCGGGGTTTGGAATGAGCAGTTCTTC; CDR3 protein: CASSLVGGVWNEQFF
D gene: TRBD1; J gene: TRBJ2-1; clone size: many; V gene: TRBV29-1; CDR3 DNA: TGCAGCGTTGAACCCGGGACAGGGGGGGCCAATGAGCAGTTCTTC; CDR3 protein: CSVEPGTGGANEQFF
D gene: -; J gene: TRBJ2-3; clone size: -; V gene: TRBV6-2/TRBV6-3; CDR3 DNA: TGTGCCAGCAGTTATCAAGATACGCAGTATTTT; CDR3 protein: CASSYQDTQYF
D gene: -; J gene: TRBJ1-1; clone size: many; V gene: TRBV7-3; CDR3 DNA: TGTGCCAGCAGCTCCCTCGGGGCAGGGAAGACTGAAGCTTTCTTT; CDR3 protein: CASSSLGAGKTEAFF
D gene: -; J gene: TRBJ2-3; clone size: -; V gene: TRBV10-3; CDR3 DNA: TGTGCCATCAGTGACACAGATACGCAGTATTTT; CDR3 protein: CAISDTDTQYF
D gene: TRBD2; J gene: TRBJ2-7; clone size: -; V gene: TRBV27; CDR3 DNA: TGTGCCAGCAGGCGAAATAGCGGGAGCTTTTCCGAGCAGTACTTC; CDR3 protein: CASRRNSGSFSEQYF
D gene: -; J gene: TRBJ2-7; clone size: few; V gene: TRBV3-1; CDR3 DNA: TGTGCCAGCAGCCAAGCCGGGACAATCAACTACGAGCAGTACTTC; CDR3 protein: CASSQAGTINYEQYF
D gene: TRBD2; J gene: TRBJ2-1; clone size: -; V gene: TRBV11-2; CDR3 DNA: TGTGCCAGCAGTTCAGCGGGAGGCGAGCAGTTCTTC; CDR3 protein: CASSSAGGEQFF
D gene: TRBD1; J gene: TRBJ1-3; clone size: -; V gene: TRBV20-1; CDR3 DNA: TGCAGTGTTCGGGACAGTTCGGGCACCATATATTTT; CDR3 protein: CSVRDSSGTIYF
D gene: -; J gene: TRBJ2-1; clone size: many; V gene: TRBV29-1; CDR3 DNA: TGCAGCGTTGAGCGGGACCTTCAGTTCTTC; CDR3 protein: CSVERDLQFF
D gene: -; J gene: TRBJ1-1; clone size: -; V gene: TRBV18; CDR3 DNA: TGTGCCAGCTCACCAGGGACCCAGAACACTGAAGCTTTCTTT; CDR3 protein: CASSPGTQNTEAFF
D gene: -; J gene: TRBJ2-7; clone size: few; V gene: TRBV7-9; CDR3 DNA: TGTGCCAGCAGCTTAGGTCTCGGGACCGCCTACGAGCAGTACTTC; CDR3 protein: CASSLGLGTAYEQYF
D gene: -; J gene: TRBJ2-5; clone size: -; V gene: TRBV15; CDR3 DNA: TGTGCCACCAGCAAAAGCCCCCAAGAGACCCAGTACTTC; CDR3 protein: CATSKSPQETQYF
D gene: -; J gene: TRBJ1-1; clone size: few; V gene: TRBV5-6; CDR3 DNA: TGTGCCAGCAGCTTGGATCGGGGAAGGGACACTGAAGCTTTCTTT; CDR3 protein: CASSLDRGRDTEAFF
D gene: -; J gene: TRBJ1-5; clone size: many; V gene: TRBV3-1; CDR3 DNA: TGTGCCAGCAGCCAATTTAGGCCCGTGACAGGAGAACTTAGCAATCAGCCCCAGCATTTT; CDR3 protein: CASSQFRPVTGELSNQPQHF
D gene: -; J gene: TRBJ2-7; clone size: many; V gene: TRBV28; CDR3 DNA: TGTGCCAGCAGTTCTATCTACGAGCAGTACTTC; CDR3 protein: CASSSIYEQYF
D gene: -; J gene: TRBJ2-3; clone size: few; V gene: TRBV5-1; CDR3 DNA: TGCGCCAGCAGCCCCGGAGAACCTACAGATACGCAGTATTTT; CDR3 protein: CASSPGEPTDTQYF
D gene: -; J gene: TRBJ2-3; clone size: few; V gene: TRBV6-5; CDR3 DNA: TGTGCCAGCAGGGAGACAGGATCGGATACGCAGTATTTT; CDR3 protein: CASRETGSDTQYF
D gene: TRBD1; J gene: TRBJ2-1; clone size: many; V gene: TRBV29-1; CDR3 DNA: TGCAGCGTTGAGAGGGGGCCCAGGACGACCGAGCAGTTCTTC; CDR3 protein: CSVERGPRTTEQFF
D gene: TRBD1; J gene: TRBJ1-1; clone size: -; V gene: TRBV29-1; CDR3 DNA: TGCAGCGTTCCGGGACAGTCGAACACTGAAGCTTTCTTT; CDR3 protein: CSVPGQSNTEAFF
D gene: -; J gene: TRBJ1-4; clone size: -; V gene: TRBV5-8; CDR3 DNA: -; CDR3 protein: CASSFGMGIGLFF
D gene: -; J gene: TRBJ1-1; clone size: -; V gene: TRBV7-3; CDR3 DNA: TGTGCCAGCGCCCCAGGGTGGAACACTGAAGCTTTCTTT; CDR3 protein: CASAPGWNTEAFF
D gene: -; J gene: TRBJ1-5; clone size: -; V gene: TRBV28; CDR3 DNA: TGTGCCAGCAGATGGACAGACATCCAGCCCCAGCATTTT; CDR3 protein: CASRWTDIQPQHF
D gene: -; J gene: TRBJ2-5; clone size: few; V gene: TRBV6-2/TRBV6-3; CDR3 DNA: TGTGCCAGCAGTCGAGAGACCCAGTACTTC; CDR3 protein: CASSRETQYF